Below, one T cell receptor (beta chain) is given with its context. Antigen specificity is unknown. This sample is drawn from a study of T-cell memory formation after mild COVID-19. V gave up 2 bases and J gave up 1 base, with 12 bases separating them. Looked up from germline, CDR1 is SGHRS and CDR2 is YFSETQ. The CDR3 consists of 15 residues. The 5'RACE method, run with constant-segment primers, produced TCR alpha and TCR beta cDNA libraries (carrying sample barcodes and UMIs). One entry per CDR3 protein, called by TCRdb with MiXCR from the 5' RACE reads. Among hundreds of thousands of distinct CDR3 sequences, roughly 16% were seen once, and the ten largest hold roughly 20%. Overall study findings and caveats: A second wave expanding day 15 to 37 was CD4+-biased; contracting clones were balanced.

Material: PBMCs or a T cell subset sorted from them (not recorded which). This clonotype originated in a man in his late teens or twenties who had mild COVID-19 (a few samples of this study predate the infection). Cell type and time point are not known. The V gene is TRBV5-1, the J gene TRBJ1-1; TRBD1 might be the D (5 bases). The CDR3 loop reads CASSFFGATNTEAFF. The DNA for the CDR3 is TGCGCCAGCAGCTTTTTCGGGGCTACGAACACTGAAGCTTTCTTT.